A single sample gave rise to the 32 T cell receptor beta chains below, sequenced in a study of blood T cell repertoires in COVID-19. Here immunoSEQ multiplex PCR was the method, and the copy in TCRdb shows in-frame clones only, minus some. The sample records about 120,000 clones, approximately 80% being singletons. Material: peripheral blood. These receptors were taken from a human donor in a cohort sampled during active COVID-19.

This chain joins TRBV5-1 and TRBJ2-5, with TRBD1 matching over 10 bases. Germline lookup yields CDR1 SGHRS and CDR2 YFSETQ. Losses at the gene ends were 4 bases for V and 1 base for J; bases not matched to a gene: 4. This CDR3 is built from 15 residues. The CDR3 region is CASSAGQGIQETQYF. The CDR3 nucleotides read TGCGCCAGCAGCGCGGGACAGGGGATCCAAGAGACCCAGTACTTC.

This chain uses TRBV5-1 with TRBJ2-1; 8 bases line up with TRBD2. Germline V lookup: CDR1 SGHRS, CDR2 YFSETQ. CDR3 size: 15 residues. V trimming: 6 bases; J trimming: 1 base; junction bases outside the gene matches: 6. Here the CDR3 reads CASTTSGGSYNEQFF. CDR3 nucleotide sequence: TGCGCCAGCACCACGAGCGGGGGTTCCTACAATGAGCAGTTCTTC. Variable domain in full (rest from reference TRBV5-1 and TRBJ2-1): KAGVTQTPRYLIKTRGQQVTLSCSPISGHRSVSWYQQTPGQGLQFLFEYFSETQRNKGNFPGRFSGRQFSNSRSEMNVSTLELGDSALYLCASTTSGGSYNEQFFGPGTRLTVL.

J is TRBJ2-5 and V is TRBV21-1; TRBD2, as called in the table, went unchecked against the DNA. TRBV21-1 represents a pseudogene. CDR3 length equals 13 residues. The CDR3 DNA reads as TGTGCCAGCAGCAAACTTATACAAGAGACCCAGTACTTC. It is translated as CASSKLIQETQYF.

The CDR3 loop is CASSPGTGTETQYF. The CDR3 DNA reads TGTGCCAGCAGCCCAGGGACAGGGACAGAGACCCAGTACTTC. V usage is TRBV7-9 and J usage is TRBJ2-5; 9 nucleotides agree with TRBD1. The J segment lost 4 bases and the V segment lost 5 bases, leaving 5 bases of the junction unmatched. This CDR3 contains 14 residues. The germline gives CDR1 SEHNR, CDR2 FQNEAQ (reference sequence).

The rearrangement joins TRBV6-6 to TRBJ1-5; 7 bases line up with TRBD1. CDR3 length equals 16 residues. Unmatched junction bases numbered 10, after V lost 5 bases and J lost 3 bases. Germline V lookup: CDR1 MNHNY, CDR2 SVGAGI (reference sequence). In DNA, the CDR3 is TGTGCCAGCAGTCAACGGACAGGAGGCGACAATCAGCCCCAGCATTTT. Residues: CASSQRTGGDNQPQHF.

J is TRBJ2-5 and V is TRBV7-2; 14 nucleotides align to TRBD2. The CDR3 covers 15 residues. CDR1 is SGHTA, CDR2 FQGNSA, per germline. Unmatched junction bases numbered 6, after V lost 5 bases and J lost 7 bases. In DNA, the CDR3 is TGTGCCAGCAGCCCGACTAGCGGGGGGGCCGGGACCCAGTACTTC. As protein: CASSPTSGGAGTQYF.

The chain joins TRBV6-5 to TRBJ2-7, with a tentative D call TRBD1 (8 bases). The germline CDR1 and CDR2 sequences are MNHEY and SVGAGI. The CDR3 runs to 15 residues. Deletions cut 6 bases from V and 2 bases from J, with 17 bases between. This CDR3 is CASRHGRTGTYEQYF. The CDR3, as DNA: TGTGCCAGCAGGCACGGGAGGACAGGGACCTACGAGCAGTACTTC.

The CDR3, as DNA: TGCGCCAGCAGCCCACATCGGGGAGGGTCATACAATGAGCAGTTCTTC. This encodes CASSPHRGGSYNEQFF. The chain combines TRBV4-1 with TRBJ2-1; TRBD2 agrees at 7 bases. The CDR3 has 16 amino acids. With 4 bases clipped from V and 4 bases from J, the junction kept 10 bases outside the gene matches. Germline V lookup: CDR1 MGHRA, CDR2 YSYEKL.

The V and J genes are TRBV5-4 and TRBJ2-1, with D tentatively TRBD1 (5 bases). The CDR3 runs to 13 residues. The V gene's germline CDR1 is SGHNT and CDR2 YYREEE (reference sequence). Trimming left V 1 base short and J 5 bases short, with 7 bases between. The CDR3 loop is CASSLKTDNEQFF. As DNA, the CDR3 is TGTGCCAGCAGCTTGAAGACAGACAATGAGCAGTTCTTC.

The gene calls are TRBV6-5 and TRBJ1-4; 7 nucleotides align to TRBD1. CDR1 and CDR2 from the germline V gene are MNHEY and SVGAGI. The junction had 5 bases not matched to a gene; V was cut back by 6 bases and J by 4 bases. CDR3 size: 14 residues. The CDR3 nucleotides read TGTGCCAGCAGGCCGGACAGGCTTAATGAAAAACTGTTTTTT. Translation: CASRPDRLNEKLFF.

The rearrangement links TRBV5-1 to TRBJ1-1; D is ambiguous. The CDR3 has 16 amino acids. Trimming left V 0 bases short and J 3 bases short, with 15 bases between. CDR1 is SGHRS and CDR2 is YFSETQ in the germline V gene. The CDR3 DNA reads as TGCGCCAGCAGCTTGGGTGGGTCGCCCCGGGACACTGAAGCTTTCTTT. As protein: CASSLGGSPRDTEAFF. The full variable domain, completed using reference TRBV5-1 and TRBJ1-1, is KAGVTQTPRYLIKTRGQQVTLSCSPISGHRSVSWYQQTPGQGLQFLFEYFSETQRNKGNFPGRFSGRQFSNSRSEMNVSTLELGDSALYLCASSLGGSPRDTEAFFGQGTRLTVV.

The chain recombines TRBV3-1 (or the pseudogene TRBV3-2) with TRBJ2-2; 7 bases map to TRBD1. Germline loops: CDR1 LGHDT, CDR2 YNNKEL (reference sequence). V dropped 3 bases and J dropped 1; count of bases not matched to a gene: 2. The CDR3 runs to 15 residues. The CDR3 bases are TGTGCCAGCAGCCAGTACAGGGGGAACACCGGGGAGCTGTTTTTT. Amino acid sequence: CASSQYRGNTGELFF.

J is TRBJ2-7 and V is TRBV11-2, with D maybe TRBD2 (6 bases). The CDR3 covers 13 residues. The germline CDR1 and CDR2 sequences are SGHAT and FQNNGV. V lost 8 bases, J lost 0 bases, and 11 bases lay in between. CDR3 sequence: CASGDSRSYEQYF. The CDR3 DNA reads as TGTGCCAGCGGGGACTCCCGCTCCTACGAGCAGTACTTC.

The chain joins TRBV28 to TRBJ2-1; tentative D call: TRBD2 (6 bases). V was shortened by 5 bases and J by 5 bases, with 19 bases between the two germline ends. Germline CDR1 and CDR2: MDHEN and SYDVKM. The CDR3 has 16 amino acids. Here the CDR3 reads CASSPFQARRDNEQFF. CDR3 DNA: TGTGCCAGCAGTCCCTTTCAGGCCCGGAGGGACAATGAGCAGTTCTTC.

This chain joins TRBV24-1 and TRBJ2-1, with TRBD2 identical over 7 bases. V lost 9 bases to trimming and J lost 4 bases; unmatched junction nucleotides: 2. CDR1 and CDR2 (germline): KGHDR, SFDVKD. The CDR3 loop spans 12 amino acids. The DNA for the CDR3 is TGTGCCACCGGGGAGGGGTACAATGAGCAGTTCTTC. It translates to CATGEGYNEQFF.

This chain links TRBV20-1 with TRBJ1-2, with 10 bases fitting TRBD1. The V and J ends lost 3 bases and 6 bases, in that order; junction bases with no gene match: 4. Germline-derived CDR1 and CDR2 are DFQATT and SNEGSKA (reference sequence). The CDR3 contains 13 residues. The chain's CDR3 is CSASGGQGDGYTF. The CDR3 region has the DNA TGCAGTGCTAGTGGTGGACAGGGGGATGGCTACACCTTC.

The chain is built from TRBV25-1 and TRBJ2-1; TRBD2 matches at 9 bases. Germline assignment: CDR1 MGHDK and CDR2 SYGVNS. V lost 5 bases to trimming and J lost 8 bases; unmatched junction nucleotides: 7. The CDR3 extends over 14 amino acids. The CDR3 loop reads CASSPRGGPYEQFF. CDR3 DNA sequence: TGTGCCAGCAGTCCGCGGGGGGGCCCCTATGAGCAGTTCTTC.

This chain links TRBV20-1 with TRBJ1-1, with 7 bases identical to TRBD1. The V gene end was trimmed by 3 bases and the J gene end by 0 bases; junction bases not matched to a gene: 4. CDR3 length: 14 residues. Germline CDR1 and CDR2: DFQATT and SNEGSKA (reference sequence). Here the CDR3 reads CSASSDRVNTEAFF. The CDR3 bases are TGCAGTGCTAGTAGCGACAGGGTGAACACTGAAGCTTTCTTT.

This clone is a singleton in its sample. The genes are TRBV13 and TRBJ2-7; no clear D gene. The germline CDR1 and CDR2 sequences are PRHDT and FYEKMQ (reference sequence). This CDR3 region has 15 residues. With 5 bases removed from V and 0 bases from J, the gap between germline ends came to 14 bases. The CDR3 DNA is TGTGCCAGCAGCCACTCTGTCTCCGACTCCTACGAGCAGTACTTC. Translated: CASSHSVSDSYEQYF.

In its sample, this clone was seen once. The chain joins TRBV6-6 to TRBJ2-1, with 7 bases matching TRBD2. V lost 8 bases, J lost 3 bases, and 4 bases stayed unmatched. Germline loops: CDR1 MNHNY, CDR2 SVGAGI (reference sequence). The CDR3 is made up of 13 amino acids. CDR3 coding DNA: TGTGCCAGCGGGGGGGGACTCTACAATGAGCAGTTCTTC. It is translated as CASGGGLYNEQFF.

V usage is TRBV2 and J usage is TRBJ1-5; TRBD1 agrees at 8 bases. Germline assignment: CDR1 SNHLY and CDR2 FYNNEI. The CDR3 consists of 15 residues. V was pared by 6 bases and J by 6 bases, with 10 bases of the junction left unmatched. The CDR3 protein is CASSTSGDRTQPQHF. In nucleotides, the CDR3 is TGTGCCAGCAGCACCAGCGGGGACAGGACTCAGCCCCAGCATTTT.

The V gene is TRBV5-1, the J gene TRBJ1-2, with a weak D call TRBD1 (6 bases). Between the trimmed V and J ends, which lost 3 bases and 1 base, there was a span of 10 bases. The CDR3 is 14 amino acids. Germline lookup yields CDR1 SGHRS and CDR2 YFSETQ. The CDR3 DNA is TGCGCCAGCAGCTGGCTACAGGGTAACTATGGCTACACCTTC. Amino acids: CASSWLQGNYGYTF.

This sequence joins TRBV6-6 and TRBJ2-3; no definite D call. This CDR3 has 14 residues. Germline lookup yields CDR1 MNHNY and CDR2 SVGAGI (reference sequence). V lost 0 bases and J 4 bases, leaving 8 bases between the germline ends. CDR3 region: CASSYSVAADTQYF. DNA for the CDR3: TGTGCCAGCAGTTACTCGGTAGCTGCAGATACGCAGTATTTT.

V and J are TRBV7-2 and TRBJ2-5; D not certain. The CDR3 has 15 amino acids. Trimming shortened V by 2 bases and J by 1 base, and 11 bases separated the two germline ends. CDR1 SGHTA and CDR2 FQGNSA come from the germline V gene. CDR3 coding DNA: TGTGCCAGCAGCTTAACGTGGAGTATCCAAGAGACCCAGTACTTC. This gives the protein CASSLTWSIQETQYF.

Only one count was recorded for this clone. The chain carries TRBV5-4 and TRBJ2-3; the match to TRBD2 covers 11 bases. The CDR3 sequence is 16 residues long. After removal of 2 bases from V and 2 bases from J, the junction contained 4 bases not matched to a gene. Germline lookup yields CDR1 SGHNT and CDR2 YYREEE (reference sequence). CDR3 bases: TGTGCCAGCAGCTTTCGACTAGCGGGGTCCACAGATACGCAGTATTTT. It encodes CASSFRLAGSTDTQYF.

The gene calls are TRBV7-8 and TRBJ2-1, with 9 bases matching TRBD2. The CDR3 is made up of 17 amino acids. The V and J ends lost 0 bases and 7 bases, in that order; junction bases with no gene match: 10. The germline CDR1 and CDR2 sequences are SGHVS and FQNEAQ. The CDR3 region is CASSLALHAGGRNEQFF. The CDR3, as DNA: TGTGCCAGCAGCTTAGCGCTTCATGCGGGGGGGCGGAATGAGCAGTTCTTC.

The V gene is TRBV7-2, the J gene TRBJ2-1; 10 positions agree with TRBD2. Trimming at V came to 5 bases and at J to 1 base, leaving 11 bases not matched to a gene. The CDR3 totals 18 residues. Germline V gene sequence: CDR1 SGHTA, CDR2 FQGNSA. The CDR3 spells CASSPRGSGGGSYNEQFF. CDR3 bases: TGTGCCAGCAGCCCTCGGGGGAGCGGGGGGGGATCCTACAATGAGCAGTTCTTC.

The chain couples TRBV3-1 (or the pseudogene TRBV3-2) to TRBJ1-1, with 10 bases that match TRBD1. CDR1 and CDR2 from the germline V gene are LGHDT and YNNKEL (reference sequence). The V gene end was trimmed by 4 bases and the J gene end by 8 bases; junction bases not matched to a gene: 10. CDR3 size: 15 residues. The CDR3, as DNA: TGTGCCAGCAGCCGCCCCGGGACAGGGGCCCAGGAAGCTTTCTTT. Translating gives CASSRPGTGAQEAFF.

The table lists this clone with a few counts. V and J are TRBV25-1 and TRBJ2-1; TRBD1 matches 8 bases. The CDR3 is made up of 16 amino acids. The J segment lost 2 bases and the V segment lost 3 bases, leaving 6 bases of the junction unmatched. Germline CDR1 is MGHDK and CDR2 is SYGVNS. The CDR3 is CASSDITGGTYNEQFF. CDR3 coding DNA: TGTGCCAGCAGTGATATTACAGGGGGAACCTACAATGAGCAGTTCTTC.

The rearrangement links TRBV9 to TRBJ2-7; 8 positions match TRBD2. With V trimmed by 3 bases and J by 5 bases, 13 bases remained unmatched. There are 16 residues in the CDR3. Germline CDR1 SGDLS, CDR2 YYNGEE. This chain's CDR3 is CASSARVRGGQDEQYF. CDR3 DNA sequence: TGTGCCAGCAGCGCCCGGGTACGGGGGGGGCAGGACGAGCAGTACTTC.

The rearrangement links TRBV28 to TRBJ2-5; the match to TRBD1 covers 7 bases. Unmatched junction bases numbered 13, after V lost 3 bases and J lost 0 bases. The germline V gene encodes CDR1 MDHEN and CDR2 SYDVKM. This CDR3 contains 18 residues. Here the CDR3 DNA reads TGTGCCAGCAGTTTTCCTACCCTAATCGACAGGGACCAAGAGACCCAGTACTTC. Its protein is CASSFPTLIDRDQETQYF. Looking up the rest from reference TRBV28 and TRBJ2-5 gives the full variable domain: DVKVTQSSRYLVKRTGEKVFLECVQDMDHENMFWYRQDPGLGLRLIYFSYDVKMKEKGDIPEGYSVSREKKERFSLILESASTNQTSMYLCASSFPTLIDRDQETQYFGPGTRLLVL.

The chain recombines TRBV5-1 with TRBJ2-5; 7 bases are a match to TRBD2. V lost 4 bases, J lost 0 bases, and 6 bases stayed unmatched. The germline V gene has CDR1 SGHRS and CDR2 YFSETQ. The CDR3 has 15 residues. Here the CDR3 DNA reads TGCGCCAGCAGCCCACAGCGGGGTTACCAAGAGACCCAGTACTTC. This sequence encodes CASSPQRGYQETQYF. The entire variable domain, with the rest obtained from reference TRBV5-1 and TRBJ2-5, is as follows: KAGVTQTPRYLIKTRGQQVTLSCSPISGHRSVSWYQQTPGQGLQFLFEYFSETQRNKGNFPGRFSGRQFSNSRSEMNVSTLELGDSALYLCASSPQRGYQETQYFGPGTRLLVL.